Listed here are 27 T cell receptor beta chains from one sample, sequenced in a study of blood T cells in healthy people across ages. The second PCR ran about 6 to 11 cycles with a sample-barcoded 5' primer and J-beta primers. MiXCR, run by TCRdb on the 5' RACE reads, gives a single entry per CDR3 protein. This table has some 1,500,000 distinct CDR3 sequences, around 40% appearing once. Material: blood. The receptors were gathered from a woman aged 18-29 years in good health.

The J gene is TRBJ2-7, the V gene TRBV7-9; D is perhaps TRBD1 (6 bases). Germline CDR1 SEHNR, CDR2 FQNEAQ (reference sequence). This CDR3 is built from 15 residues. Trimming shortened V by 0 bases and J by 7 bases, and 16 bases separated the two germline ends. This CDR3 reads CASSLAWQGQEEQYF. The CDR3 nucleotides read TGTGCCAGCAGCTTAGCGTGGCAGGGGCAAGAAGAGCAGTACTTC.

Remarks on this clonotype: The CDR3 does not end in the conserved phenylalanine or tryptophan, so this is likely a read error. This chain links TRBV12-3 or TRBV12-4 with TRBJ2-4; D is undetermined. The better agreement between TRBJ2-7 and the DNA end casts doubt on the J call. The length of the CDR3 is 12 residues. CDR3 DNA sequence: TGTGCCAGCAGTCCCTATCCTCACGAGCAGTACCTC. As protein: CASSPYPHEQYL.

This clonotype showed up just a few times. The chain joins TRBV12-3 or TRBV12-4 to TRBJ1-1; D might be TRBD1 (5 bases). This CDR3 is built from 14 residues. The V end was cut by 3 bases, the J end by 3 bases, with 11 bases between. The CDR3 protein is CASSFAGQDTEAFF. In DNA, the CDR3 is TGTGCCAGCAGTTTTGCAGGGCAGGACACTGAAGCTTTCTTT.

This clonotype showed up just a few times. The chain has TRBV20-1 and TRBJ2-3, with D perhaps TRBD1 (5 bases). Trimming took off 5 bases at V and 1 base at J, with 13 bases between the two ends. CDR1 and CDR2 (germline): DFQATT, SNEGSKA (reference sequence). The CDR3 loop spans 14 amino acids. CDR3 residues: CSAGPVGGTDTQYF. The CDR3 DNA is TGCAGTGCTGGTCCCGTAGGGGGCACAGATACGCAGTATTTT.

Concerning this clonotype itself: One end of the junction fails to match germline, which may point to a read error. The chain has TRBV19 and TRBJ2-7; TRBD1 agrees at 7 bases. There are 11 residues in the CDR3. In germline, CDR1 is LNHDA, CDR2 SQIVND (reference sequence). In nucleotides, the CDR3 is TGTGCTGTACAGGGGACCTACAAGCAGTACTTC. Translating it yields CAVQGTYKQYF. Supplemented by reference TRBV19 and TRBJ2-7, the full variable domain reads DGGITQSPKYLFRKEGQNVTLSCEQNLNHDAMYWYRQDPGQGLRLIYYSQIVNDFQKGDIAEGYSVSREKKESFPLTVTSAQKNPTAFYLCAVQGTYKQYFGPGTRLTVT.

The chain links TRBV7-9 to TRBJ2-1; no definite D call. Germline values: CDR1 SEHNR, CDR2 FQNEAQ (reference sequence). V gave up 5 bases and J gave up 3 bases, with 14 bases separating them. This CDR3 is built from 15 residues. CDR3 bases: TGTGCCAGCAGCACCCCTGGTCATAACTACAATGAGCAGTTCTTC. Protein sequence: CASSTPGHNYNEQFF. The variable domain in full, with the rest retrieved from reference TRBV7-9 and TRBJ2-1, is DTGVSQNPRHKITKRGQNVTFRCDPISEHNRLYWYRQTLGQGPEFLTYFQNEAQLEKSRLLSDRFSAERPKGSFSTLEIQRTEQGDSAMYLCASSTPGHNYNEQFFGPGTRLTVL.

This clonotype appeared many times. The chain carries TRBV20-1 and TRBJ2-7; 7 bases line up with TRBD2. The ends lost 0 bases at V and 6 bases at J; junction bases unmatched: 8. Germline values: CDR1 DFQATT, CDR2 SNEGSKA (reference sequence). The CDR3 contains 14 residues. The CDR3, as DNA: TGCAGTGCTAGAGACGGGCGGGAGTTTGCCGAGCAGTACTTC. This encodes CSARDGREFAEQYF.

Concerning this clonotype: A much larger clone lies one base from this, so it may be a read error. The rearrangement uses TRBV24-1 and TRBJ2-7; possibly TRBD1 for D (6 bases). Germline assignment: CDR1 KGHDR and CDR2 SFDVKD. The CDR3 extends over 15 amino acids. Written as DNA, the CDR3 is TGTGCCGCCAGTGATTCGACAGGAGATCCCTACGAGCAGTACTTC. As protein: CAASDSTGDPYEQYF.

This rearrangement joins TRBV29-1 to TRBJ2-7, with TRBD1 matching 9 bases. Per germline, CDR1 SQVTM and CDR2 ANQGSEA. V gave up 6 bases and J gave up 7 bases; unmatched junction bases: 4. The CDR3 extends over 11 amino acids. CDR3 protein: CSVETGGEQYF. CDR3 DNA sequence: TGCAGCGTCGAGACAGGGGGTGAGCAGTACTTC.

The J gene is TRBJ1-1, the V gene TRBV29-1; D remains unclear. There are 13 residues in the CDR3. V was trimmed by 1 base and J by 3 bases, leaving 9 bases between them. From germline, CDR1 is SQVTM and CDR2 ANQGSEA. The CDR3 sequence is CSVEGRQHTEAFF. CDR3 nucleotide sequence: TGCAGCGTTGAAGGCAGGCAGCACACTGAAGCTTTCTTT.

J is TRBJ2-3 and V is TRBV6-6, with D unresolved. CDR3 length: 15 residues. V lost 4 bases, J lost 2 bases, and 13 bases lay in between. Germline-derived CDR1 and CDR2 are MNHNY and SVGAGI (reference sequence). CDR3 DNA sequence: TGTGCCAGCAGTTCTGTAGGGCAGGACACAGATACGCAGTATTTT. Protein product: CASSSVGQDTDTQYF.

V and J are TRBV11-2 and TRBJ2-1, with D unclear. The J call could be wrong; TRBJ2-7 is a better fit for the DNA end. This CDR3 has 15 residues. Germline loops: CDR1 SGHAT, CDR2 FQNNGV. CDR3 loop: CASSLDPALYNEQYF. As DNA, the CDR3 is TGTGCCAGCAGCTTAGATCCGGCGCTCTACAATGAGCAGTACTTC.

The chain recombines TRBV20-1 with TRBJ1-2; TRBD1 might be the D (5 bases). Germline V CDR1 and CDR2: DFQATT, SNEGSKA (reference sequence). Between the trimmed V and J ends, which lost 6 bases and 3 bases, there was a span of 20 bases. CDR3 length: 15 residues. Here the CDR3 DNA reads TGCAGTGCCCTCAACCTAAAGACAGCTGACTATGGCTACACCTTC. This gives the protein CSALNLKTADYGYTF.

The gene calls are TRBV12-3 or TRBV12-4 and TRBJ1-2, with TRBD1 matching 8 bases. The CDR3 is 15 residues long. The V segment lost 2 bases and the J segment 7 bases; nucleotides outside the gene matches: 9. The CDR3 nucleotides are TGTGCCAGCAGTTTAAGTACAGGGGGGCAGCTTGGCTACACCTTC. Residues: CASSLSTGGQLGYTF.

Turning to this clonotype: A read error may account for a junction end that differs from germline. The chain is built from TRBV7-9 and TRBJ1-2; D gene unclear. The CDR3 covers 11 residues. The germline CDR1 and CDR2 sequences are SEHNR and FQNEAQ (reference sequence). CDR3 in amino acids: CAGSLVNGYTF. The CDR3, as DNA: TGCGCCGGCAGCTTAGTGAATGGCTACACCTTC.

The genes are TRBV7-3 and TRBJ2-1; 10 bases are a match to TRBD2. With V trimmed by 1 base and J by 10 bases, 16 bases remained unmatched. Germline V lookup: CDR1 SGHTA, CDR2 FQGTGA. The CDR3 contains 18 residues. CDR3 in DNA: TGTGCCAGCAGCTTAAGAGCGGGAGGGCCCGGGGCGATCGGAGAGCAGTTCTTC. Amino acid sequence: CASSLRAGGPGAIGEQFF.

The CDR3 bases are TGCGCCAGCAGCCGGGGACAGGGCGCAGATACGCAGTATTTT. Translation gives CASSRGQGADTQYF. V is TRBV5-1 and J is TRBJ2-3; 9 bases are shared with TRBD1. V lost 4 bases to trimming and J lost 4 bases; unmatched junction nucleotides: 4. The CDR3 sequence is 14 residues long. In germline, CDR1 is SGHRS, CDR2 YFSETQ.

The sample holds a few counts of this clonotype. The chain is built from TRBV29-1 and TRBJ2-5; no firm D call. Trimming removed 0 bases at V and 11 bases at J, with 16 bases between. The CDR3 spans 13 residues. Germline assignment: CDR1 SQVTM and CDR2 ANQGSEA. CDR3 DNA: TGCAGCGTTGAAGAAGGCTTGTACAATGAGCAGTACTTC. Its protein is CSVEEGLYNEQYF.

The chain is built from TRBV4-3 and TRBJ2-1; TRBD1 might be the D (5 bases). With 2 bases removed from V and 2 bases from J, the gap between germline ends came to 16 bases. This CDR3 contains 17 residues. The germline gives CDR1 LGHNA, CDR2 YSLEER. The CDR3 region is CASSQRGPRYPYNEQFF. The CDR3 coding sequence is TGCGCCAGCAGCCAAAGGGGCCCCAGGTATCCCTACAATGAGCAGTTCTTC.

At least ten counts were recorded for this clonotype. The chain combines TRBV4-2 with TRBJ2-5, with 11 bases fitting TRBD2. The CDR3 is made up of 15 amino acids. V lost 9 bases, J lost 5 bases, and 11 bases stayed unmatched. Germline CDR1 LGHNA, CDR2 YNFKEQ. This chain's CDR3 is CASGTSGRIGETQYF. Written as DNA, the CDR3 is TGTGCCAGTGGCACTAGCGGGAGAATAGGGGAGACCCAGTACTTC.

With respect to this clonotype: Since no conserved phenylalanine or tryptophan closes the CDR3, a read error is the likely cause. This chain connects TRBV9 to TRBJ2-3; TRBD2 aligns across 13 bases. Losses at the gene ends were 4 bases for V and 4 bases for J; bases not matched to a gene: 6. The CDR3 is 16 amino acids. In germline, CDR1 is SGDLS, CDR2 YYNGEE. CDR3 sequence: CASSSRTSGSSDTQYL. The CDR3 region has the DNA TGTGCCAGCAGCTCACGGACTAGCGGGAGTTCAGATACGCAGTATTTG.

Only a few counts were recorded for this clonotype. The gene calls are TRBV7-9 and TRBJ2-1; D is uncertain. The CDR3 loop spans 9 amino acids. Per the germline V gene, CDR1 is SEHNR and CDR2 is FQNEAQ (reference sequence). Trimming took off 10 bases at V and 9 bases at J, with 7 bases between the two ends. CDR3: CAMGTEQFF. CDR3 in DNA: TGTGCCATGGGCACTGAGCAGTTCTTC.

The chain's CDR3 is CASKRAFSSYNEQFF. The DNA of the CDR3 is TGTGCCAGCAAAAGAGCGTTTAGCTCCTACAATGAGCAGTTCTTC. This chain uses TRBV2 with TRBJ2-1, with no clear D. V shed 7 bases and J shed 0 bases, with 13 bases lying between them. Germline lookup yields CDR1 SNHLY and CDR2 FYNNEI. The CDR3 consists of 15 residues.

This clonotype was seen a handful of times. This rearrangement joins TRBV7-2 to TRBJ1-1; D unresolved. CDR3 length: 13 amino acids. The germline gives CDR1 SGHTA, CDR2 FQGNSA. V was pared by 0 bases and J by 11 bases, with 13 bases between. The CDR3 loop is CASSLASHVGAFF. The CDR3 DNA reads as TGTGCCAGCAGCTTAGCCTCCCACGTCGGGGCTTTCTTT.

This rearrangement joins TRBV7-2 to TRBJ2-4, with 7 positions matching TRBD1. Germline assignment: CDR1 SGHTA and CDR2 FQGNSA. This CDR3 is 15 amino acids long. V shed 2 bases and J 5 bases; nucleotides not matched to a gene: 6. The CDR3 sequence: CASSLSGGGENIQYF. CDR3 nucleotides: TGTGCCAGCAGCTTATCAGGGGGTGGCGAAAACATTCAGTACTTC.

V and J are TRBV5-6 and TRBJ2-7; tentatively, D is TRBD2 (6 bases). The V gene lost 6 bases and the J gene lost 2 bases, with 15 bases spanning the gap. Germline V gene sequence: CDR1 SGHDT, CDR2 YYEEEE. This CDR3 has 14 amino acids. The CDR3 nucleotides are TGTGCCAGCACCCCTGCGGGGTTTCCCTACGAGCAGTACTTC. It encodes CASTPAGFPYEQYF.

Points on this clonotype: Sequence at one end of the junction differs from germline and may be a read error. The V gene is TRBV5-1, the J gene TRBJ1-1; 7 nucleotides match TRBD1. Looked up from germline, CDR1 is SGHRS and CDR2 is YFSETQ. This CDR3 region has 14 residues. For the CDR3, the DNA is TGTGCCAGCAGCTTAAAAGGGGGCGGTACTGAAGCTTTCTTT. As protein: CASSLKGGGTEAFF.